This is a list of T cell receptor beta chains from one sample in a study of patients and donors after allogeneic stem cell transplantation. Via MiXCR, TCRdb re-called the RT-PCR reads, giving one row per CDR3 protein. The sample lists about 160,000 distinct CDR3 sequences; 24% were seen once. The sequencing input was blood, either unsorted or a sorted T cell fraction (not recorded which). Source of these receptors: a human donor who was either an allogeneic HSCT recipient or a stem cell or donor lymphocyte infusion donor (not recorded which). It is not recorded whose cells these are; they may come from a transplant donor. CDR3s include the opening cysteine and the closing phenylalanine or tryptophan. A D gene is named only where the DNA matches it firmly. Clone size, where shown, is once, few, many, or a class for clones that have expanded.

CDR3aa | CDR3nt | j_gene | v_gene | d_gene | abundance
CASSPAGNTIYF | TGCGCCAGCAGCCCCGCTGGAAACACCATATATTTT | TRBJ1-3 | TRBV5-1 | - | -
CASSLAETPGSNEQFF | TGCGCCAGCAGCTTGGCCGAAACACCTGGCTCGAATGAGCAGTTCTTC | TRBJ2-1 | TRBV5-1 | - | few
CASRPGGPPNYGYTF | TGTGCCAGCAGGCCGGGGGGGCCTCCTAACTATGGCTACACCTTC | TRBJ1-2 | TRBV12-3/TRBV12-4 | - | -
CASSETRAAETQYF | TGTGCCAGCAGTGAGACCCGGGCGGCAGAGACCCAGTACTTC | TRBJ2-5 | TRBV6-2/TRBV6-3 | - | -
CASSQPPNDREAFF | TGTGCCAGCAGCCAACCTCCAAACGACAGAGAAGCTTTCTTT | TRBJ1-1 | TRBV3-1 | - | -
CAISELGTGGTEAFF | TGTGCCATCAGTGAGTTGGGGACAGGAGGGACTGAAGCTTTCTTT | TRBJ1-1 | TRBV10-3 | TRBD1 | many
CATRTSGREGTEAFF | TGTGCCACCCGTACCTCTGGCAGAGAGGGAACTGAAGCTTTCTTT | TRBJ1-1 | TRBV25-1 | - | -
CAWSAKLWGQGTDTQYF | TGTGCCTGGAGTGCCAAACTGTGGGGGCAGGGCACAGATACGCAGTATTTT | TRBJ2-3 | TRBV30 | - | few
CASSPERPNTEAFF | TGTGCCAGCAGCCCCGAACGGCCGAACACTGAAGCTTTCTTT | TRBJ1-1 | TRBV7-9 | - | few
CASSQEGPTYNEQFF | TGCGCCAGCAGCCAAGAGGGTCCGACCTACAATGAGCAGTTCTTC | TRBJ2-1 | TRBV4-3 | - | few
CASSQEASFPYNEQFF | TGTGCCAGCAGCCAAGAGGCGTCTTTCCCGTACAATGAGCAGTTCTTC | TRBJ2-1 | TRBV3-1 | - | few
CASSLAGGPGNQPQHF | TGCGCCAGCAGCTTGGCCGGGGGACCTGGCAATCAGCCCCAGCATTTT | TRBJ1-5 | TRBV5-1 | - | many
CATLGKNTEAFF | TGTGCCACCCTTGGGAAGAACACTGAAGCTTTCTTT | TRBJ1-1 | TRBV12-3/TRBV12-4 | - | few
CASSLDGGIAEKLFF | TGCGCCAGCAGCTTGGATGGAGGGATCGCTGAAAAACTGTTTTTT | TRBJ1-4 | TRBV5-1 | - | -
CSAGIAGADTQYF | TGCAGTGCCGGGATTGCGGGGGCAGATACGCAGTATTTT | TRBJ2-3 | TRBV20-1 | TRBD2 | many
CASSLGALGQAVF | TGCGCCAGCAGCCTGGGAGCTCTGGGACAGGCGGTCTTC | TRBJ2-1 | TRBV5-1 | TRBD1 | -
CASSQSPRLAGGDEKLFF | TGTGCCAGCAGCCAATCCCCCCGCTTGGCAGGGGGCGACGAAAAACTGTTTTTT | TRBJ1-4 | TRBV3-1 | TRBD1 | -
CATSRSLGNTEAFF | TGTGCCACCAGCAGATCTCTGGGGAACACTGAAGCTTTCTTT | TRBJ1-1 | TRBV15 | - | few
CASSYHRDKGGYTF | TGTGCCAGCAGTTACCACCGGGACAAGGGTGGTTACACCTTC | TRBJ1-2 | TRBV6-6 | - | few
CSASRYPGNTGELFF | TGCAGTGCAAGCCGTTACCCCGGCAACACCGGGGAGCTGTTTTTT | TRBJ2-2 | TRBV20-1 | - | -
CASSLGGLGNTIYF | TGCGCCAGCAGCCTCGGTGGCCTTGGAAACACCATATATTTT | TRBJ1-3 | TRBV5-1 | - | few
CSAEKTSGDSDTQYF | TGCAGTGCAGAAAAGACTAGCGGGGACTCAGATACGCAGTATTTT | TRBJ2-3 | TRBV20-1 | TRBD2 | few
CASSLLVSYGYTF | TGCGCCAGCAGCTTGCTAGTTTCCTATGGCTACACCTTC | TRBJ1-2 | TRBV5-1 | - | few
CASSQEGPGVTEAFF | TGTGCCAGCAGCCAAGAAGGGCCAGGGGTGACTGAAGCTTTCTTT | TRBJ1-1 | TRBV4-2 | - | few
CASSLDYAGGPRNEQFF | TGTGCCAGCAGCTTAGATTACGCGGGAGGGCCGCGGAATGAGCAGTTCTTC | TRBJ2-1 | TRBV7-6 | TRBD2 | few
CASSFDRGLIVNYGYTF | TGTGCCAGCAGCTTTGACAGGGGGTTAATAGTAAACTATGGCTACACCTTC | TRBJ1-2 | TRBV11-2 | TRBD1 | few
CASSPWGYSNQPQHF | TGTGCCAGCAGCCCTTGGGGGTATAGCAATCAGCCCCAGCATTTT | TRBJ1-5 | TRBV12-3/TRBV12-4 | - | -
CASNQGYNEQFF | TGTGCCAGCAATCAGGGGTACAATGAGCAGTTCTTC | TRBJ2-1 | TRBV6-2/TRBV6-3 | - | -
CASSVSDSHTEAFF | TGTGCCAGCAGCGTTTCTGACAGTCACACTGAAGCTTTCTTT | TRBJ1-1 | TRBV9 | - | many
CSAKFGGAYEQYF | TGCAGTGCCAAATTCGGCGGCGCCTACGAGCAGTACTTC | TRBJ2-7 | TRBV20-1 | - | -
CASSSTGTGNTIYF | TGTGCCAGCAGTTCAACAGGTACTGGAAACACCATATATTTT | TRBJ1-3 | TRBV28 | - | many
CSVEKVFGTRNTEAFF | TGCAGCGTCGAAAAGGTATTCGGGACACGGAACACTGAAGCTTTCTTT | TRBJ1-1 | TRBV29-1 | - | many
CASSKVGAGYGYTF | TGTGCCAGCAGCAAAGTGGGCGCAGGGTATGGCTACACCTTC | TRBJ1-2 | TRBV21-1 | - | -
CASSQSPGYEQYF | TGTGCCAGCAGCCAGTCTCCGGGCTACGAGCAGTACTTC | TRBJ2-7 | TRBV3-1 | - | -
CASSPRPYRANTEAFF | TGTGCCAGCAGCCCCCGCCCGTACAGGGCGAACACTGAAGCTTTCTTT | TRBJ1-1 | TRBV5-6 | - | few
CATSVADRISTDTQYF | TGTGCCACCAGTGTCGCGGACCGAATAAGCACAGATACGCAGTATTTT | TRBJ2-3 | TRBV24-1 | - | -
CASSQRSTDTQYF | TGTGCCAGCAGCCAACGTAGCACAGATACGCAGTATTTT | TRBJ2-3 | TRBV3-1 | - | -
CASTGGGNTEAFF | TGTGCCAGCACAGGGGGGGGGAACACTGAAGCTTTCTTT | TRBJ1-1 | TRBV27 | TRBD1 | many
CASSLNRVVENQPQHF | TGTGCCAGCTCACTAAACAGGGTGGTTGAGAATCAGCCCCAGCATTTT | TRBJ1-5 | TRBV18 | - | -
CSARDQEVYNEQFF | TGCAGTGCTAGAGATCAAGAGGTATACAATGAGCAGTTCTTC | TRBJ2-1 | TRBV20-1 | - | -
CSVEDSMQGDGKLFF | TGCAGCGTTGAAGATTCTATGCAGGGCGACGGAAAACTGTTTTTT | TRBJ1-4 | TRBV29-1 | - | few
CSATPSQGGYEQFF | TGCAGTGCAACACCTTCACAGGGGGGCTATGAGCAGTTCTTC | TRBJ2-1 | TRBV20-1 | TRBD1 | few
CASSAGRDFPYNEQFF | TGTGCCAGCAGCGCTGGCCGGGACTTCCCCTACAATGAGCAGTTCTTC | TRBJ2-1 | TRBV9 | - | -
CASSLAIYNEQFF | TGTGCCAGCAGCTTAGCAATCTACAATGAGCAGTTCTTC | TRBJ2-1 | TRBV7-6 | - | few
CAWGDRDNQPQHF | TGTGCCTGGGGGGACAGGGACAATCAGCCCCAGCATTTT | TRBJ1-5 | TRBV30 | TRBD1 | -
CASSPHGGYTEAFF | TGCGCCAGCAGCCCCCATGGAGGATACACTGAAGCTTTCTTT | TRBJ1-1 | TRBV5-1 | - | few
CASSQGNRVNTEAFF | TGTGCCAGCAGCCAGGGGAACAGGGTAAACACTGAAGCTTTCTTT | TRBJ1-1 | TRBV4-2 | - | few
CSARVTPTSKDEQFF | TGCAGTGCTAGAGTAACCCCGACTAGTAAGGATGAGCAGTTCTTC | TRBJ2-1 | TRBV20-1 | - | -
CASSTGGPGSYEQYF | TGTGCCAGCAGCACAGGGGGCCCGGGCTCCTACGAGCAGTACTTC | TRBJ2-7 | TRBV9 | TRBD1 | -
CSARDLYEIYQPQHF | TGCAGTGCTAGAGATTTATACGAAATTTATCAGCCCCAGCATTTT | TRBJ1-5 | TRBV20-1 | - | many
CASSYSFQGGNQPQHF | TGTGCCAGCAGTTACTCGTTTCAGGGAGGGAATCAGCCCCAGCATTTT | TRBJ1-5 | TRBV6-6 | - | many
CASSAPWREGHTGELFF | TGTGCCAGCAGCGCCCCCTGGAGGGAGGGCCATACCGGGGAGCTGTTTTTT | TRBJ2-2 | TRBV7-2 | TRBD2 | -
CASSSWTAWEEQYF | TGTGCCAGCAGTTCCTGGACCGCTTGGGAAGAGCAGTACTTC | TRBJ2-7 | TRBV7-9 | - | -